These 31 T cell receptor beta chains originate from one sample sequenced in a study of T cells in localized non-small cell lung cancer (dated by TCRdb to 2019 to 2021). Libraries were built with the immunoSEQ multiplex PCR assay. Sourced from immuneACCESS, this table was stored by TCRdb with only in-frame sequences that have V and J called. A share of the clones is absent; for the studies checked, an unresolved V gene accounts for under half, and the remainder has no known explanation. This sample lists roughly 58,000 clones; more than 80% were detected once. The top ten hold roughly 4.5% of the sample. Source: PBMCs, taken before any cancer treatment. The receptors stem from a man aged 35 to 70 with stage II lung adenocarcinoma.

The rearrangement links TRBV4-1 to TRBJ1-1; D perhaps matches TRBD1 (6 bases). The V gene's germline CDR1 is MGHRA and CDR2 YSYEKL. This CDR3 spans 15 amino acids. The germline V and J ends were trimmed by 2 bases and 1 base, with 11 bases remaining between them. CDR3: CASSQKQGANTEAFF. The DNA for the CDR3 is TGCGCCAGCAGCCAAAAACAGGGTGCGAACACTGAAGCTTTCTTT.

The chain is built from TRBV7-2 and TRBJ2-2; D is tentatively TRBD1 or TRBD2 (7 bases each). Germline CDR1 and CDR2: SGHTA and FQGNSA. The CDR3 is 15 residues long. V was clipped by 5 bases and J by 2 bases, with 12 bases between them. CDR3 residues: CASSQGGLNTGELFF. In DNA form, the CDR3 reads TGTGCCAGCAGCCAGGGGGGGCTAAACACCGGGGAGCTGTTTTTT. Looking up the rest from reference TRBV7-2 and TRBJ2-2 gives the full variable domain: GAGVSQSPSNKVTEKGKDVELRCDPISGHTALYWYRQSLGQGLEFLIYFQGNSAPDKSGLPSDRFSAERTGGSVSTLTIQRTQQEDSAVYLCASSQGGLNTGELFFGEGSRLTVL.

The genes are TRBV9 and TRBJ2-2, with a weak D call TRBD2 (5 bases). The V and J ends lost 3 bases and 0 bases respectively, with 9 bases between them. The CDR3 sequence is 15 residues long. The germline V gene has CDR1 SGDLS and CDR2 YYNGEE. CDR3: CASSDEGANTGELFF. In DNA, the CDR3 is TGTGCCAGCAGCGATGAGGGCGCGAACACCGGGGAGCTGTTTTTT. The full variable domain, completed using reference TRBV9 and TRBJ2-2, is DSGVTQTPKHLITATGQRVTLRCSPRSGDLSVYWYQQSLDQGLQFLIQYYNGEERAKGNILERFSAQQFPDLHSELNLSSLELGDSALYFCASSDEGANTGELFFGEGSRLTVL.

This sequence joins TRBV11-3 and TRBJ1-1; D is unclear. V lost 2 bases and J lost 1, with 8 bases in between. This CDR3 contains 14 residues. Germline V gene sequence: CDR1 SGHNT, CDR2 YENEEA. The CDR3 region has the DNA TGTGCCAGCAGCTTATCCCCCTCGAACACTGAAGCTTTCTTT. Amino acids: CASSLSPSNTEAFF.

This chain's CDR3 is CASSRDSGLNEQFF. The CDR3 DNA follows: TGTGCCAGCAGTCGGGATAGCGGACTAAATGAGCAGTTCTTC. J is TRBJ2-1 and V is TRBV6-6; tentative D call: TRBD2 (6 bases). V lost 5 bases and J 7 bases, leaving 15 bases between the germline ends. From germline, CDR1 is MNHNY and CDR2 SVGAGI (reference sequence). This CDR3 is built from 14 residues.

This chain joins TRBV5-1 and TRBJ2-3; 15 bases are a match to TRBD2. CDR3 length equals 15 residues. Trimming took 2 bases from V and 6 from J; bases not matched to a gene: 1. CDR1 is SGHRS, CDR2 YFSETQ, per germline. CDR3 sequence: CASSLGTSGRDTQYF. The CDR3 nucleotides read TGCGCCAGCAGCTTAGGGACTAGCGGGAGGGATACGCAGTATTTT.

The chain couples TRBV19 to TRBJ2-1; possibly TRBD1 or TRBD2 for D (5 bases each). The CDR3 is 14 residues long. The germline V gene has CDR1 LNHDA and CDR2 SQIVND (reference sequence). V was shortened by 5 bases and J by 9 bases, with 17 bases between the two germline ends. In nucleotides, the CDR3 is TGTGCCAGTAGTGGGGCAGCTGAGGGTGGTGAGCAGTTCTTC. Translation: CASSGAAEGGEQFF.

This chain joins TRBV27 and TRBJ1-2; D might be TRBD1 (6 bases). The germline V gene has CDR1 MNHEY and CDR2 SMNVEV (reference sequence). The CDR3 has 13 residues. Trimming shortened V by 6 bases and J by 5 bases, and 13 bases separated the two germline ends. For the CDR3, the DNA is TGTGCCAGCAGCTGGACAGCGAGTTATGGCTACACCTTC. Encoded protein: CASSWTASYGYTF.

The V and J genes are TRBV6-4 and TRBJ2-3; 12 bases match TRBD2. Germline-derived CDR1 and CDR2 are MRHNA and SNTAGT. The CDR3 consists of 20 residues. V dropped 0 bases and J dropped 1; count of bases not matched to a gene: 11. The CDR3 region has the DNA TGTGCCAGCAGTGACTCGAAGGCGGGACTAGCGGGTGTCGGCACAGATACGCAGTATTTT. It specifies CASSDSKAGLAGVGTDTQYF.

DNA of the CDR3: TGTGCCAGCAGCTGGGACTCGAGCTCCTACAATGAGCAGTTCTTC. It specifies CASSWDSSSYNEQFF. The chain combines TRBV5-5 with TRBJ2-1; a possible D gene is TRBD2 (6 bases). Per the germline V gene, CDR1 is SGHKS and CDR2 is YYEKEE (reference sequence). V lost 3 bases and J lost 0, with 10 bases in between. This CDR3 has 15 residues.

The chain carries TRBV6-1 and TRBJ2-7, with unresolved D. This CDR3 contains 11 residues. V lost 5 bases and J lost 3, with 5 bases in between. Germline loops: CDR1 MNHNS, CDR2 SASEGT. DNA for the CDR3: TGTGCCAGCAGTTCTAACTACGAGCAGTACTTC. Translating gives CASSSNYEQYF.

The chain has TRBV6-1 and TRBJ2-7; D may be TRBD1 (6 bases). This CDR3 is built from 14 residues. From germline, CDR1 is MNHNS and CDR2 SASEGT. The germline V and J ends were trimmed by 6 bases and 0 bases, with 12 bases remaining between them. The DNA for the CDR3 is TGTGCCAGCAGACGTGACAGGAGCTCCTACGAGCAGTACTTC. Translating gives CASRRDRSSYEQYF.

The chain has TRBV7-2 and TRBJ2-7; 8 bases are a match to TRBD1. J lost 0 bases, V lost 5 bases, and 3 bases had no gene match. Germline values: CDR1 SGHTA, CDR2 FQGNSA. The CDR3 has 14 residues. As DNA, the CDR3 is TGTGCCAGCAGCCGGGACAGGTTCTCCTACGAGCAGTACTTC. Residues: CASSRDRFSYEQYF.

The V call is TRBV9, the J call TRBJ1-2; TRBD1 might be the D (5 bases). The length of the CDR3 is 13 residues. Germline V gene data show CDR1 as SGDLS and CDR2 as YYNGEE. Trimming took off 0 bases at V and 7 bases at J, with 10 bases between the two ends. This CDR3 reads CASSVALGGGYTF. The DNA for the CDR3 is TGTGCCAGCAGCGTAGCTTTGGGGGGTGGCTACACCTTC.

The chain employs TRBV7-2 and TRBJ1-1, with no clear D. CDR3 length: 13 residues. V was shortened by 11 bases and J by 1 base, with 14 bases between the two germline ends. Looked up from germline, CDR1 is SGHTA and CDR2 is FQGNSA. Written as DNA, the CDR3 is TGTGCCTCGGCTTGGTCCTGGAACACTGAAGCTTTCTTT. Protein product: CASAWSWNTEAFF.

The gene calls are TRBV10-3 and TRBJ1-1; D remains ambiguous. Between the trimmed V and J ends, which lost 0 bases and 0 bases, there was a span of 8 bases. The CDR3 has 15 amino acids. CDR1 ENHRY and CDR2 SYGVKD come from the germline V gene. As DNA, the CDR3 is TGTGCCATCAGTGAGTCAGGCGGGATGAACACTGAAGCTTTCTTT. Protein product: CAISESGGMNTEAFF.

CDR3 region: CASRQTGGSYGYTF. The CDR3 bases are TGTGCCAGCAGACAGACAGGGGGCAGCTATGGCTACACCTTC. The V and J genes are TRBV5-8 and TRBJ1-2; 10 bases agree with TRBD1. Germline assignment: CDR1 SGHTS and CDR2 YDEGEE. The CDR3 is made up of 14 amino acids. The ends lost 5 bases at V and 4 bases at J; junction bases unmatched: 5.

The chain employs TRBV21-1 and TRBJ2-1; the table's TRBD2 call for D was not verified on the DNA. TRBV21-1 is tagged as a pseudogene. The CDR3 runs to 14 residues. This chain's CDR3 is CASSAGLLSNEQFF. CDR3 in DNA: TGTGCCAGCAGCGCGGGACTACTGAGCAATGAGCAGTTCTTC.

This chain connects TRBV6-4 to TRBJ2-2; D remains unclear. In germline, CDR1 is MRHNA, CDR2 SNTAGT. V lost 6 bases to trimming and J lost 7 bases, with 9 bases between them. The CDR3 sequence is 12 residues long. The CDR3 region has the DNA TGTGCCAGCAGCGGACCAATCGGGGAGCTGTTTTTT. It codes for CASSGPIGELFF.

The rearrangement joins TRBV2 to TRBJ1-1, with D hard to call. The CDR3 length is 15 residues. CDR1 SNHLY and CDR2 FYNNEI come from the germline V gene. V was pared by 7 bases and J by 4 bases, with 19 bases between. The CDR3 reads CASTIRWEMATEAFF. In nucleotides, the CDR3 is TGTGCCAGCACCATAAGGTGGGAGATGGCCACTGAAGCTTTCTTT.

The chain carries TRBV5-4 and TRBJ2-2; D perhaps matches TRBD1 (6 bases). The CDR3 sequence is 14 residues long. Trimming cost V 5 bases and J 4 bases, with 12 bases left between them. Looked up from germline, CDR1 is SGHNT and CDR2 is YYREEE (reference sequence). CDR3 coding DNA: TGTGCCAGCAGTTCCAGGGGTTCCACCGGGGAGCTGTTTTTT. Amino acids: CASSSRGSTGELFF. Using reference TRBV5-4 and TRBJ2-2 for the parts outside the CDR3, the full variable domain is ETGVTQSPTHLIKTRGQQVTLRCSSQSGHNTVSWYQQALGQGPQFIFQYYREEENGRGNFPPRFSGLQFPNYSSELNVNALELDDSALYLCASSSRGSTGELFFGEGSRLTVL.

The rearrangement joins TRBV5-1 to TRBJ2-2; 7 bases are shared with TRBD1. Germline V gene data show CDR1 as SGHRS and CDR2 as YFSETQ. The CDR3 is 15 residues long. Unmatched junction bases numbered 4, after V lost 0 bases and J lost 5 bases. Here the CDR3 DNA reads TGCGCCAGCAGCTTGGCAGGACAGGCGACCGGGGAGCTGTTTTTT. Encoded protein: CASSLAGQATGELFF. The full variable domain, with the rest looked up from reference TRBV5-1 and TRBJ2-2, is KAGVTQTPRYLIKTRGQQVTLSCSPISGHRSVSWYQQTPGQGLQFLFEYFSETQRNKGNFPGRFSGRQFSNSRSEMNVSTLELGDSALYLCASSLAGQATGELFFGEGSRLTVL.

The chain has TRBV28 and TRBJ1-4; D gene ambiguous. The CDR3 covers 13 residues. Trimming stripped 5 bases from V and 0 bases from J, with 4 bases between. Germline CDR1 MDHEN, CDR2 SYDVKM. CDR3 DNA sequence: TGTGCCAGCAGTCGGGCAACTAATGAAAAACTGTTTTTT. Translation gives CASSRATNEKLFF.

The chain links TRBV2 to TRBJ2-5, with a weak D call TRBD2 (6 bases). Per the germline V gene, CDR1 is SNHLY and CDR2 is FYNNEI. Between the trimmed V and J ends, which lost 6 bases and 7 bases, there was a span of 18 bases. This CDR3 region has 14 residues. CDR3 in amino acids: CASRGGLQTGTQYF. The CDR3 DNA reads TGTGCCAGCAGGGGGGGACTCCAAACGGGGACCCAGTACTTC.

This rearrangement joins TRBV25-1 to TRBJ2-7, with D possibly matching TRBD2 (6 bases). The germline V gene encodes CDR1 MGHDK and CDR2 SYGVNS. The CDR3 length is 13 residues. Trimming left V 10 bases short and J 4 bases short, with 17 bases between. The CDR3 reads CATRDSRTYEQYF. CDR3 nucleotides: TGTGCCACCCGGGACTCCCGAACTTACGAGCAGTACTTC.

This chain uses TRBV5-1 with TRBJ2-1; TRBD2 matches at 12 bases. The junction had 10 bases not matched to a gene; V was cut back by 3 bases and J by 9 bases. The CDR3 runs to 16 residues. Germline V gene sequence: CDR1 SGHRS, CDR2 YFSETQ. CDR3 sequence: CASSSELAGGRGEQFF. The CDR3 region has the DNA TGCGCCAGCAGCTCCGAACTAGCGGGAGGTAGGGGTGAGCAGTTCTTC.

Written as DNA, the CDR3 is TGTGCCAGCAGCCCGGGACAGTCAATCTATGGCTACACCTTC. The encoded protein is CASSPGQSIYGYTF. This chain connects TRBV2 to TRBJ1-2, with 7 bases matching TRBD1. V lost 6 bases and J lost 4; bases outside the gene matches: 8. The germline CDR1 and CDR2 sequences are SNHLY and FYNNEI. CDR3 length: 14 residues.

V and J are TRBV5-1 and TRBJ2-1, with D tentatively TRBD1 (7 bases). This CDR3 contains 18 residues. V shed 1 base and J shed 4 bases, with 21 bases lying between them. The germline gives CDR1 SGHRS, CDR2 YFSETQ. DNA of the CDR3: TGCGCCAGCAGCTTGTCTCTCCCGGAGGGGGCGGGGTACAATGAGCAGTTCTTC. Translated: CASSLSLPEGAGYNEQFF.

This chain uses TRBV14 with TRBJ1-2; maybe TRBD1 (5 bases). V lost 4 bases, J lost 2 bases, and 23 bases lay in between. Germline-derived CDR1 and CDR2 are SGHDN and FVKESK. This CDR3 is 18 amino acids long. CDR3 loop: CASSPLKGRDPLNYGYTF. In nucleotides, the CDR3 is TGTGCCAGCAGCCCACTCAAGGGTCGGGACCCCCTAAACTATGGCTACACCTTC.

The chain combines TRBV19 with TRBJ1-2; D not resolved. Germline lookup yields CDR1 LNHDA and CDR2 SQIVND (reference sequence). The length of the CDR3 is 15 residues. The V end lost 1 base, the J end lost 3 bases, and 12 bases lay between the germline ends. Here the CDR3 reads CASSIGAPMDYGYTF. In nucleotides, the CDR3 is TGTGCCAGTAGTATAGGCGCCCCGATGGACTATGGCTACACCTTC.

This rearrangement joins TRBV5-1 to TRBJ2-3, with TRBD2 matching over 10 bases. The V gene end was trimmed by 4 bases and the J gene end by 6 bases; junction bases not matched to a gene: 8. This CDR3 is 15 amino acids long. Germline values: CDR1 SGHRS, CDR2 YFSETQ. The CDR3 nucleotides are TGCGCCAGCAGCACCCTAGCGGGAGAGCTTGATACGCAGTATTTT. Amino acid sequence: CASSTLAGELDTQYF.